These 7 T cell receptor beta chains were sequenced from one sample in a study of T-cell reconstitution after alpha-beta-depleted transplantation in children. A TCRbeta library incorporating unique molecular identifiers was prepared. TCRdb reanalysed the PCR reads using MiXCR and keeps one entry per CDR3 protein. The sample shows tens of thousands of distinct CDR3 sequences, about a tenth of them seen only once. Here the sequenced sample was PBMCs, mostly from graft donor cells, taken 60 days after TCRalphabeta/CD19-depleted stem cell transplant. These receptors were obtained from a male patient between 2 and 10 years old who had a stem cell transplant for chronic granulomatous disease, so the T cells may come from the graft donor.

This clonotype was counted at least ten times. V and J are TRBV2 and TRBJ1-2; D ambiguous. CDR3 length: 12 residues. With 7 bases removed from V and 4 bases from J, the gap between germline ends came to 10 bases. Germline V CDR1 and CDR2: SNHLY, FYNNEI. CDR3 in DNA: TGTGCCAGCAATAGTCCTCTCTATGGCTACACCTTC. Amino acid sequence: CASNSPLYGYTF. Based on the CDR3 plus reference TRBV2 and TRBJ1-2, the full variable domain is EPEVTQTPSHQVTQMGQEVILRCVPISNHLYFYWYRQILGQKVEFLVSFYNNEISEKSEIFDDQFSVERPDGSNFTLKIRSTKLEDSAMYFCASNSPLYGYTFGSGTRLTVV.

This clonotype was detected only a few times. The rearrangement links TRBV6-1 to TRBJ2-4, with D perhaps TRBD1 or TRBD2 (6 bases each). V was shortened by 6 bases and J by 3 bases, with 21 bases between the two germline ends. The V gene's germline CDR1 is MNHNS and CDR2 SASEGT. The CDR3 runs to 17 residues. The CDR3 DNA is TGTGCCAGCAGAACCGGAGGGGGGTATTCCTACAAAAACATTCAGTACTTC. Translated: CASRTGGGYSYKNIQYF.

This clonotype was recorded at least ten times. The rearrangement uses TRBV7-2 and TRBJ1-2; the D is unclear. Trimming took 5 bases from V and 8 from J, leaving 15 bases between them. The germline V gene has CDR1 SGHTA and CDR2 FQGNSA. This CDR3 region has 13 residues. This chain's CDR3 is CASSGPSPGGYTF. CDR3 nucleotides: TGTGCCAGCAGCGGACCTTCCCCGGGAGGCTACACCTTC. The full variable domain, with the rest looked up from reference TRBV7-2 and TRBJ1-2, is GAGVSQSPSNKVTEKGKDVELRCDPISGHTALYWYRQSLGQGLEFLIYFQGNSAPDKSGLPSDRFSAERTGGSVSTLTIQRTQQEDSAVYLCASSGPSPGGYTFGSGTRLTVV.

This clonotype was picked up many times. J is TRBJ2-2 and V is TRBV3-1, with TRBD2 matching over 7 bases. V dropped 4 bases and J dropped 10; count of bases not matched to a gene: 6. Germline V gene data show CDR1 as LGHDT and CDR2 as YNNKEL (reference sequence). The CDR3 totals 13 residues. CDR3 bases: TGTGCCAGCAGCCTCGGGACTACACAGGAGCTGTTTTTT. This gives the protein CASSLGTTQELFF. Combining the CDR3 with reference TRBV3-1 and TRBJ2-2 gives the whole variable domain DTAVSQTPKYLVTQMGNDKSIKCEQNLGHDTMYWYKQDSKKFLKIMFSYNNKELIINETVPNRFSPKSPDKAHLNLHINSLELGDSAVYFCASSLGTTQELFFGEGSRLTVL.

This clonotype has at least ten counts. CDR3 sequence: CASSQLTNEQFF. The DNA of the CDR3 is TGTGCCAGCAGCCAGCTGACCAATGAGCAGTTCTTC. The gene calls are TRBV7-6 and TRBJ2-1; D is ambiguous. The V gene lost 5 bases and the J gene lost 6 bases, with 8 bases spanning the gap. Germline CDR1 is SGHVS and CDR2 is FNYEAQ. The CDR3 runs to 12 residues.

This clonotype was detected ten times or more. The gene calls are TRBV7-2 and TRBJ1-1; no definite D call. There are 14 residues in the CDR3. The V end lost 5 bases, the J end lost 2 bases, and 12 bases lay between the germline ends. Germline V CDR1 and CDR2: SGHTA, FQGNSA. The CDR3 is CASSLLGSNTEAFF. The DNA of the CDR3 is TGTGCCAGCAGCCTCCTGGGCTCAAACACTGAAGCTTTCTTT.

At least ten counts were recorded for this clonotype. The rearrangement joins TRBV5-6 to TRBJ2-2; 10 nucleotides agree with TRBD2. Germline V lookup: CDR1 SGHDT, CDR2 YYEEEE. V lost 0 bases and J lost 6; bases outside the gene matches: 5. The CDR3 is 16 amino acids. The CDR3 sequence: CASSLALAGVAGELFF. The CDR3 bases are TGTGCCAGCAGCTTGGCTCTAGCGGGAGTGGCCGGGGAGCTGTTTTTT.